The clone carrying this TCR beta chain was seen a few times. Its antigen is currently unknown. This specimen belongs to a study of human T cells and chemical hapten exposure. Unfractionated whole blood served as the source for total RNA extraction. The CDR3 covers 12 residues. The germline V gene encodes CDR1 LGHDT and CDR2 YNNKEL (reference sequence). V lost 0 bases and J lost 3, with 2 bases in between. In the original processing: Sample TCR counts, which ranged from about 23,224 to 700,000, had a median of approximately 95,000. TCRdb re-analysed the 5' RACE reads in MiXCR, keeping a single row per CDR3 protein. The V and J calls were not made by the authors but by TCRdb's processing. The sample lists tens of thousands of distinct CDR3 sequences; 7% to 8% were seen once. The study, taken as a whole, reports: Sensitizing to DPC left TCRs with a frequency above 1 in 1000 unaltered.

The sequence was collected from a male donor in good health. The chain is built from TRBV3-1 and TRBJ1-2; D gene uncertain. CDR3 coding DNA: TGTGCCAGCAGCCAAGATTACTATGGCTACACCTTC. Its translation is CASSQDYYGYTF.